This T cell receptor beta chain originates from a study of breast tumors, draining lymph nodes, adjacent tissues. Points from the study as a whole: Tumor and nontumor repertoires were significantly more similar in luminal-like than in basal-like breast cancer. Tumor repertoires ranked between lymph nodes and nontumor tissue in diversity, with V and J gene preferences. Most tumor T cells seemingly derive from lymph node, then expand in tumor.

The lymph nodes were axillary draining lymph nodes from breast cancer patients. The germline V and J ends were trimmed by 0 bases and 7 bases, with 9 bases remaining between them. The CDR3 is 14 residues long. Germline assignment: CDR1 MGHRA and CDR2 YSYEKL. TCRdb re-analysed the multiplex PCR reads in MiXCR, keeping a single row per CDR3 protein. This table holds around 110,000 distinct CDR3 sequences, about 29% found once. This clonotype has ten or more counts. Antigen: not known. Material for sequencing was axillary lymph node tissue. This clonotype was sampled from a female donor with breast cancer. Some clones in this sample may be carry-over from other donors' samples. This sequence joins TRBV4-1 and TRBJ2-2, with D unresolved. CDR3: CASSQDRKGGELFF. The CDR3 bases are TGCGCCAGCAGCCAAGATCGAAAAGGCGGGGAGCTGTTTTTT.